These 22 T cell receptor beta chains originate from one sample sequenced in a study of T cells in Graves' hyperthyroidism and ophthalmopathy. Template material for amplifying TCR beta CDR3 regions consisted of RNA transcripts. Initially, a first-round RT-PCR of the TCR CDR3 employed the HTBI primer set. TCRdb processed the multiplex PCR reads anew with MiXCR; each CDR3 protein has one entry. Of fewer than 800,000 distinct CDR3 sequences in the sample, 15% to 20% are singletons; the top ten hold under 9.5%. The sample consisted of blood. Receptors were obtained from a man aged 18 to 30 with Graves' hyperthyroidism.

This clonotype has only a few counts. This chain uses TRBV29-1 with TRBJ2-7, with TRBD2 identical over 7 bases. The CDR3 loop spans 17 amino acids. J was trimmed by 0 bases and V by 4 bases; bases with no gene match: 15. Germline loops: CDR1 SQVTM, CDR2 ANQGSEA. CDR3 nucleotides: TGCAGCGTTGGGCCCTTCGGGGCTAGCGGAACCTCCTACGAGCAGTACTTC. It encodes CSVGPFGASGTSYEQYF.

This clonotype was detected a few times. This chain joins TRBV9 and TRBJ2-2; a possible D gene is TRBD2 (5 bases). The CDR3 totals 16 residues. V shed 1 base and J shed 0 bases, with 10 bases lying between them. Germline CDR1 SGDLS, CDR2 YYNGEE. CDR3 sequence reads: CASSVMVATNTGELFF. In DNA form, the CDR3 reads TGTGCCAGCAGCGTAATGGTAGCGACGAACACCGGGGAGCTGTTTTTT.

The chain recombines TRBV7-9 with TRBJ1-2; no definite D call. The germline CDR1 and CDR2 sequences are SEHNR and FQNEAQ (reference sequence). The CDR3 is 11 amino acids. V lost 3 bases and J lost 8, with 7 bases in between. CDR3 in amino acids: CASSFSQGYTF. In DNA form, the CDR3 reads TGTGCCAGCAGCTTCTCCCAGGGCTACACCTTC. Full variable domain (remainder filled in from reference TRBV7-9 and TRBJ1-2): DTGVSQNPRHKITKRGQNVTFRCDPISEHNRLYWYRQTLGQGPEFLTYFQNEAQLEKSRLLSDRFSAERPKGSFSTLEIQRTEQGDSAMYLCASSFSQGYTFGSGTRLTVV.

This clonotype was detected a few times. The chain combines TRBV7-3 with TRBJ2-2, with D perhaps matching TRBD1 (6 bases). CDR1 and CDR2 from the germline V gene are SGHTA and FQGTGA. Trimming removed 4 bases from V and 4 bases from J, with 10 bases in between. The CDR3 contains 14 residues. The CDR3 sequence: CASSSGVVTGELFF. As DNA, the CDR3 is TGTGCCAGCAGCTCAGGGGTCGTCACCGGGGAGCTGTTTTTT.

This chain joins TRBV6-1 and TRBJ1-5, with D maybe TRBD1 (5 bases). Germline assignment: CDR1 MNHNS and CDR2 SASEGT. V was pared by 6 bases and J by 3 bases, with 15 bases between. This CDR3 has 15 amino acids. The CDR3 spells CASSQTGTTNQPQHF. In nucleotides, the CDR3 is TGTGCCAGCAGCCAAACCGGGACTACCAATCAGCCCCAGCATTTT.

With regard to this clonotype: A read error may explain this, as a much larger clone is one base away. The V call is TRBV27, the J call TRBJ2-2, with TRBD1 as a possible D gene (7 bases). Trimming left V 10 bases short and J 2 bases short, with 11 bases between. This CDR3 is 13 amino acids long. CDR1 and CDR2 (germline): MNHEY, SMNVEV (reference sequence). The CDR3 DNA reads as TGTGCCATCAGGGGGGCAAACACCGGGGAGCTGTTTTTT. It codes for CAIRGANTGELFF.

This rearrangement joins TRBV5-1 to TRBJ2-1, with 11 nucleotides matching TRBD2. Looked up from germline, CDR1 is SGHRS and CDR2 is YFSETQ. The CDR3 spans 17 residues. The trim removed 2 bases at V and 2 bases at J, leaving 6 bases unmatched. CDR3 coding DNA: TGCGCCAGCAGCTTTAGAAGACTAGCGGGGACCTACAATGAGCAGTTCTTC. Translation gives CASSFRRLAGTYNEQFF. The full variable domain, its missing parts supplied by reference TRBV5-1 and TRBJ2-1, is KAGVTQTPRYLIKTRGQQVTLSCSPISGHRSVSWYQQTPGQGLQFLFEYFSETQRNKGNFPGRFSGRQFSNSRSEMNVSTLELGDSALYLCASSFRRLAGTYNEQFFGPGTRLTVL.

The sample holds many counts of this clonotype. The chain employs TRBV7-8 and TRBJ2-1; 9 bases are a match to TRBD2. J was trimmed by 8 bases and V by 6 bases; bases with no gene match: 5. Per the germline V gene, CDR1 is SGHVS and CDR2 is FQNEAQ. CDR3 length equals 13 residues. The CDR3 loop reads CASRLSGSDEQFF. CDR3 bases: TGTGCCAGCAGACTTAGCGGGAGCGATGAGCAGTTCTTC.

This clonotype has at least ten counts. V gene TRBV10-3 combines with J gene TRBJ2-7; D may correspond to TRBD1 or TRBD2 (5 bases each). The CDR3 is made up of 15 amino acids. Trimming shortened V by 0 bases and J by 4 bases, and 13 bases separated the two germline ends. Germline V gene sequence: CDR1 ENHRY, CDR2 SYGVKD. CDR3 loop: CAISESQGDIYEQYF. The CDR3 DNA follows: TGTGCCATCAGTGAGTCCCAGGGAGACATATACGAGCAGTACTTC.

This clonotype was seen a few times. The chain couples TRBV27 to TRBJ2-3; TRBD2 agrees at 11 bases. The CDR3 sequence is 16 residues long. V was pared by 11 bases and J by 3 bases, with 13 bases of the junction left unmatched. In germline, CDR1 is MNHEY, CDR2 SMNVEV (reference sequence). The CDR3 DNA follows: TGTGCCGCAAGCCCTCGGTCTAGCGGGAGGACAGATACGCAGTATTTT. Its protein product is CAASPRSSGRTDTQYF.

The chain links TRBV7-9 to TRBJ2-3, with TRBD1 matching over 7 bases. The J segment lost 5 bases and the V segment lost 4 bases, leaving 6 bases of the junction unmatched. This CDR3 region has 14 residues. The V gene's germline CDR1 is SEHNR and CDR2 FQNEAQ (reference sequence). The CDR3 DNA sequence: TGTGCCAGCAGCTCACAGGGGAGAGGAGATACGCAGTATTTT. Its translation is CASSSQGRGDTQYF.

The V call is TRBV28, the J call TRBJ2-2; 7 bases agree with TRBD1. The CDR3 totals 13 residues. The germline CDR1 and CDR2 sequences are MDHEN and SYDVKM. The junction had 5 bases not matched to a gene; V was cut back by 6 bases and J by 7 bases. CDR3 nucleotides: TGTGCCAGCAGACGGACAGGTGACGGGGAGCTGTTTTTT. It translates to CASRRTGDGELFF.

This clonotype was counted only a few times. The chain uses TRBV4-1 and TRBJ2-2, with D perhaps matching TRBD1 or TRBD2 (6 bases each). V was pared by 1 base and J by 4 bases, with 16 bases between. The CDR3 has 17 residues. CDR1 MGHRA and CDR2 YSYEKL come from the germline V gene. The CDR3 region has the DNA TGCGCCAGCAGCCAAGGGGGGCGGGGAGCGTCCACCGGGGAGCTGTTTTTT. Amino acids: CASSQGGRGASTGELFF.

In this sample, this clonotype turned up many times. The gene calls are TRBV30 and TRBJ1-5; 8 nucleotides agree with TRBD1. V shed 1 base and J 2 bases; nucleotides not matched to a gene: 1. The CDR3 is 14 residues long. Germline CDR1 is GTSNPN and CDR2 is SVGIG (reference sequence). The CDR3: CAWSATGGNQPQHF. The DNA for the CDR3 is TGTGCCTGGAGTGCGACAGGGGGCAATCAGCCCCAGCATTTT.

On this clonotype: An end of the junction differs from the germline gene, which may be a read error. The chain combines TRBV20-1 with TRBJ2-7, with D perhaps matching TRBD1 (6 bases). The CDR3 runs 16 residues. Germline V gene sequence: CDR1 DFQATT, CDR2 SNEGSKA (reference sequence). CDR3 in amino acids: CGAAETYGTPRDEQYF. DNA for the CDR3: TGCGGTGCTGCAGAGACATACGGGACACCCCGCGACGAGCAGTACTTC.

The chain couples TRBV12-3 or TRBV12-4 to TRBJ1-4, with D maybe TRBD1 (5 bases). The CDR3 loop spans 15 amino acids. V dropped 6 bases and J dropped 2 bases, with 13 bases sitting between them. The DNA for the CDR3 is TGTGCCAGCAGCCATACACCAGGGACTAATGAAAAACTGTTTTTT. This codes for CASSHTPGTNEKLFF.

The CDR3 spells CASSRRAKGQYF. The CDR3 bases are TGTGCCAGCAGCCGGAGGGCGAAAGGGCAGTACTTC. The rearrangement uses TRBV28 and TRBJ2-7; perhaps TRBD2 as D (6 bases). Per the germline V gene, CDR1 is MDHEN and CDR2 is SYDVKM. V was cut by 6 bases and J by 9 bases, with 15 bases left in between. This CDR3 is 12 amino acids long. Full variable domain (missing parts from reference TRBV28 and TRBJ2-7): DVKVTQSSRYLVKRTGEKVFLECVQDMDHENMFWYRQDPGLGLRLIYFSYDVKMKEKGDIPEGYSVSREKKERFSLILESASTNQTSMYLCASSRRAKGQYFGPGTRLTVT.

This clonotype occurred many times. J is TRBJ1-5 and V is TRBV9; TRBD1 matches at 11 bases. The germline gives CDR1 SGDLS, CDR2 YYNGEE. The CDR3 is 14 residues long. V was pared by 2 bases and J by 7 bases, with 2 bases of the junction left unmatched. CDR3 coding DNA: TGTGCCAGCAGCGTTGGGACAGGGGGGCAGCCCCAGCATTTT. Protein product: CASSVGTGGQPQHF.

This clonotype was counted many times. The chain joins TRBV28 to TRBJ1-5, with D possibly being TRBD1 (6 bases). V dropped 10 bases and J dropped 4 bases, with 14 bases sitting between them. The CDR3 sequence is 13 residues long. CDR1 is MDHEN, CDR2 SYDVKM, per germline. The CDR3 is CATTRTANQPQHF. CDR3 DNA sequence: TGTGCCACAACCCGGACAGCAAATCAGCCCCAGCATTTT.

This clonotype has a handful of counts. This sequence joins TRBV7-9 and TRBJ1-1; 8 nucleotides line up with TRBD1. J was trimmed by 1 base and V by 5 bases; bases with no gene match: 6. The germline gives CDR1 SEHNR, CDR2 FQNEAQ (reference sequence). This CDR3 spans 15 amino acids. The CDR3, as DNA: TGTGCCAGCAGCAGAAAAGGACAGGGGAACACTGAAGCTTTCTTT. The encoded protein is CASSRKGQGNTEAFF.

This clonotype was seen a few times. The chain links TRBV20-1 to TRBJ2-7, with a tentative D call TRBD1 (6 bases). Germline V gene sequence: CDR1 DFQATT, CDR2 SNEGSKA (reference sequence). The CDR3 totals 11 residues. CDR3: CRRDTAYEQYF. The CDR3 DNA reads TGCAGACGGGACACGGCCTACGAGCAGTACTTC.

The rearrangement joins TRBV7-8 to TRBJ2-7; D is uncertain. The V gene lost 5 bases and the J gene lost 2 bases, with 13 bases spanning the gap. This CDR3 region has 14 residues. Looked up from germline, CDR1 is SGHVS and CDR2 is FQNEAQ. The CDR3 loop is CASSPPGEAYEQYF. The CDR3 DNA follows: TGTGCCAGCAGCCCCCCGGGCGAAGCCTACGAGCAGTACTTC.